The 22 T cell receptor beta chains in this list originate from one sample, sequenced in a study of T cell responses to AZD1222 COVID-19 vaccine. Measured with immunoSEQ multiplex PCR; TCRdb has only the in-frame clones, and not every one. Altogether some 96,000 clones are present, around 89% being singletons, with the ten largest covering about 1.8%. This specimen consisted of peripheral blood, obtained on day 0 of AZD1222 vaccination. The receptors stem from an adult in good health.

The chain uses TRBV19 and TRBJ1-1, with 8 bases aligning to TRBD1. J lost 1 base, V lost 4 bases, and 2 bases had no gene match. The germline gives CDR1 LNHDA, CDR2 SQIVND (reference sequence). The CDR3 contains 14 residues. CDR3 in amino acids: CASSTDRGNTEAFF. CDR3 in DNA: TGTGCCAGTAGTACCGACAGGGGGAACACTGAAGCTTTCTTT.

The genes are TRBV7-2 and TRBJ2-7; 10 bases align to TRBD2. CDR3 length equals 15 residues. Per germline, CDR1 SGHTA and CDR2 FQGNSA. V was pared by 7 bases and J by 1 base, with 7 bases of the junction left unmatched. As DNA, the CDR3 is TGTGCCAGCATGTGGGGGACTAGCGTTTCCTACGAGCAGTACTTC. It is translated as CASMWGTSVSYEQYF.

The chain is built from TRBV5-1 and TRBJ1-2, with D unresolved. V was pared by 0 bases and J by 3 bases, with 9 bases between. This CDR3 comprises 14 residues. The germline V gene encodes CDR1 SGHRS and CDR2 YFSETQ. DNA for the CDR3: TGCGCCAGCAGCTTGGGGGGTGCGGACTATGGCTACACCTTC. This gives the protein CASSLGGADYGYTF.

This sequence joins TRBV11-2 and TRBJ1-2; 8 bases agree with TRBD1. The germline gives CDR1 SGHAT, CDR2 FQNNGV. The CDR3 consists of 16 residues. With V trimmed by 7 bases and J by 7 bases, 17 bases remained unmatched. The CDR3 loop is CASTLGQGAALLGYTF. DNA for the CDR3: TGTGCCAGCACCTTGGGGCAGGGGGCCGCCCTCCTTGGCTACACCTTC.

The CDR3 reads CASSLLGWPYNEQFF. In DNA form, the CDR3 reads TGTGCCAGCAGCTTGTTAGGTTGGCCCTACAATGAGCAGTTCTTC. The rearrangement links TRBV5-6 to TRBJ2-1; D is undetermined. The germline V and J ends were trimmed by 1 base and 2 bases, with 10 bases remaining between them. The CDR3 contains 15 residues. Germline CDR1 and CDR2: SGHDT and YYEEEE.

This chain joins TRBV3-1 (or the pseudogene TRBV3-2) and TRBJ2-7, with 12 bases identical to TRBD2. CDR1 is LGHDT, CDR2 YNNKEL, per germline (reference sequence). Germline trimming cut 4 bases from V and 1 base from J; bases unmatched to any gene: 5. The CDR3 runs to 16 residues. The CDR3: CASSRRLAGESYEQYF. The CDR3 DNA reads TGTGCCAGCAGCCGTCGACTAGCGGGAGAGTCCTACGAGCAGTACTTC.

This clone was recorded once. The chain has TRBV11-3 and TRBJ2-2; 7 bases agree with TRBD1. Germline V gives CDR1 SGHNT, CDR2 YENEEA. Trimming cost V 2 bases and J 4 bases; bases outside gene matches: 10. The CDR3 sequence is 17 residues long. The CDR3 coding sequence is TGTGCCAGCAGCTTAAAGTCGGGACAGAGTTTCACCGGGGAGCTGTTTTTT. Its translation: CASSLKSGQSFTGELFF. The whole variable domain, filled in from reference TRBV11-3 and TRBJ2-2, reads EAGVVQSPRYKIIEKKQPVAFWCNPISGHNTLYWYLQNLGQGPELLIRYENEEAVDDSQLPKDRFSAERLKGVDSTLKIQPAELGDSAVYLCASSLKSGQSFTGELFFGEGSRLTVL.

The CDR3 reads CASSKRKLGRDRGVNEQFF. The CDR3 DNA sequence: TGTGCCAGCAGCAAGAGGAAGTTGGGCCGGGACAGGGGTGTCAATGAGCAGTTCTTC. The chain has TRBV21-1 and TRBJ2-1; the table's D call of TRBD1 was not tested on the DNA. TRBV21-1 has pseudogene status. The CDR3 sequence is 19 residues long.

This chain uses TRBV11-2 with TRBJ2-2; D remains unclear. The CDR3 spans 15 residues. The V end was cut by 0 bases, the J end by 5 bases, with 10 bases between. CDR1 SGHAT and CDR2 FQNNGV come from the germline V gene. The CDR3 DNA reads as TGTGCCAGCAGCTTAGAGCGGTGGAGAACCGGGGAGCTGTTTTTT. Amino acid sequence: CASSLERWRTGELFF.

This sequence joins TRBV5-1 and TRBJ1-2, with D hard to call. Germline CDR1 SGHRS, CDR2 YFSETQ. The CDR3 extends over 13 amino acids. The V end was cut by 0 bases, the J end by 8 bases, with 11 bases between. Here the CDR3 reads CASSLGEGGGYTF. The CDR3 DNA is TGCGCCAGCAGCTTGGGGGAAGGTGGCGGCTACACCTTC.

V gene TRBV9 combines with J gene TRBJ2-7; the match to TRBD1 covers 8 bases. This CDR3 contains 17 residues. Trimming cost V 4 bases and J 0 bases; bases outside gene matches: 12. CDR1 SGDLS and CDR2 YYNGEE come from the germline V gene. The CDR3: CASSPYPDRGSSYEQYF. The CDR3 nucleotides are TGTGCCAGCAGCCCATACCCCGACAGGGGTAGCTCCTACGAGCAGTACTTC. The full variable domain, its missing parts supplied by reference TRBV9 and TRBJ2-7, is DSGVTQTPKHLITATGQRVTLRCSPRSGDLSVYWYQQSLDQGLQFLIQYYNGEERAKGNILERFSAQQFPDLHSELNLSSLELGDSALYFCASSPYPDRGSSYEQYFGPGTRLTVT.

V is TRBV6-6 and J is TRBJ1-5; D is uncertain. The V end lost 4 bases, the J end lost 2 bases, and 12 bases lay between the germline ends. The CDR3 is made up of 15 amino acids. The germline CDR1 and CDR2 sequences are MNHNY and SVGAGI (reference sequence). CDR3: CASSSSPMGNQPQHF. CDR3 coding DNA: TGTGCCAGCAGTTCCAGCCCCATGGGCAATCAGCCCCAGCATTTT.

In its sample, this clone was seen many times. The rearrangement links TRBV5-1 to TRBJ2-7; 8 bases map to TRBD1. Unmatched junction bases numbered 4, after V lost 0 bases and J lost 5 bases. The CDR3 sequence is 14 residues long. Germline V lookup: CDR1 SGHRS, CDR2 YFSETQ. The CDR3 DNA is TGCGCCAGCAGCTTGGCGAGGACAGGGAACGAGCAGTACTTC. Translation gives CASSLARTGNEQYF.

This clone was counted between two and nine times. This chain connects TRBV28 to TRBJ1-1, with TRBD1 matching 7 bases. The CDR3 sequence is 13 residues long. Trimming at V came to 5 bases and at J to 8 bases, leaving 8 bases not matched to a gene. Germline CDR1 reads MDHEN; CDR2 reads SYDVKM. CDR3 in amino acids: CASSPYWDSEAFF. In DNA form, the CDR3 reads TGTGCCAGCAGTCCTTATTGGGACAGCGAAGCTTTCTTT.

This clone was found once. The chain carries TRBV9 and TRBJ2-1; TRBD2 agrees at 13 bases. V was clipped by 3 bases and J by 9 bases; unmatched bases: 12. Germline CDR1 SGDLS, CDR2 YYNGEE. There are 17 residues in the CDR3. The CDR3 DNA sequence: TGTGCCAGCAGCGCCACTGAGGGGGGACTAGCGGGGCCTGAGCAGTTCTTC. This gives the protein CASSATEGGLAGPEQFF.

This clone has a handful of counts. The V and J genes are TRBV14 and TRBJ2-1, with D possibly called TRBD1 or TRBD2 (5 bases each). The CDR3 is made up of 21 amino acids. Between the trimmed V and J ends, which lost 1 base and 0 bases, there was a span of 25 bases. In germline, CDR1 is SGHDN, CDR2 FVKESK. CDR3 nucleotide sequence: TGTGCCAGCAGCCAAGTCGCAGGGCGTGGGGGATACCTTAGCTCCTACAATGAGCAGTTCTTC. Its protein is CASSQVAGRGGYLSSYNEQFF.

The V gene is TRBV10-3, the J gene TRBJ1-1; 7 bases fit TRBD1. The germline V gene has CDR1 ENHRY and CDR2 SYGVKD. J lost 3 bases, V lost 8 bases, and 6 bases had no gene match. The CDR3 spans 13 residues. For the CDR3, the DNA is TGTGCCATCGATCAGGGGGATTACACTGAAGCTTTCTTT. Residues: CAIDQGDYTEAFF.

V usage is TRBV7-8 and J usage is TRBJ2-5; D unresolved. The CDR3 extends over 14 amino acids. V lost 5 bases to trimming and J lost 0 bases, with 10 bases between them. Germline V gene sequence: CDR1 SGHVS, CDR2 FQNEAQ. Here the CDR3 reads CASSPWANQETQYF. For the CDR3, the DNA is TGTGCCAGCAGCCCGTGGGCGAACCAAGAGACCCAGTACTTC.

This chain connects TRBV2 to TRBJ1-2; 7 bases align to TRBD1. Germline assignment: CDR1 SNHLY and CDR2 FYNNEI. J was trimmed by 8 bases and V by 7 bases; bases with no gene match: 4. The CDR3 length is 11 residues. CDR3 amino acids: CASNLQGGYTF. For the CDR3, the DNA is TGTGCCAGCAACCTACAGGGGGGCTACACCTTC.

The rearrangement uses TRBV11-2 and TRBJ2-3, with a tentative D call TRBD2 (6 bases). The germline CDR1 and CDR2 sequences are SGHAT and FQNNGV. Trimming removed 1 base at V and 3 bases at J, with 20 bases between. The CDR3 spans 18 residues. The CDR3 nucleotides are TGTGCCAGCAGCTTAGTAGTTGGGCGGGAATCGTTGACAGATACGCAGTATTTT. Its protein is CASSLVVGRESLTDTQYF.

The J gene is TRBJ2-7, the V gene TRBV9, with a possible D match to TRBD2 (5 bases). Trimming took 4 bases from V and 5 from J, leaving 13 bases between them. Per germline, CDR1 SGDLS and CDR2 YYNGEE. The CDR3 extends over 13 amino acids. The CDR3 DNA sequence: TGTGCCAGCAGCCCCCGGACTTCTCACGAGCAGTACTTC. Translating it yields CASSPRTSHEQYF.

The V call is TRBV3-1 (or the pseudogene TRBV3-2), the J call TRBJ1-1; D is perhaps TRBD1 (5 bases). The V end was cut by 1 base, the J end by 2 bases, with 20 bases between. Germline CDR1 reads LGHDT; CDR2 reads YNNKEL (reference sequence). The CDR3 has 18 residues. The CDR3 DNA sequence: TGTGCCAGCAGCCAAGTTAGGCAGGGTTTGGTTGTTAACACTGAAGCTTTCTTT. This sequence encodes CASSQVRQGLVVNTEAFF.